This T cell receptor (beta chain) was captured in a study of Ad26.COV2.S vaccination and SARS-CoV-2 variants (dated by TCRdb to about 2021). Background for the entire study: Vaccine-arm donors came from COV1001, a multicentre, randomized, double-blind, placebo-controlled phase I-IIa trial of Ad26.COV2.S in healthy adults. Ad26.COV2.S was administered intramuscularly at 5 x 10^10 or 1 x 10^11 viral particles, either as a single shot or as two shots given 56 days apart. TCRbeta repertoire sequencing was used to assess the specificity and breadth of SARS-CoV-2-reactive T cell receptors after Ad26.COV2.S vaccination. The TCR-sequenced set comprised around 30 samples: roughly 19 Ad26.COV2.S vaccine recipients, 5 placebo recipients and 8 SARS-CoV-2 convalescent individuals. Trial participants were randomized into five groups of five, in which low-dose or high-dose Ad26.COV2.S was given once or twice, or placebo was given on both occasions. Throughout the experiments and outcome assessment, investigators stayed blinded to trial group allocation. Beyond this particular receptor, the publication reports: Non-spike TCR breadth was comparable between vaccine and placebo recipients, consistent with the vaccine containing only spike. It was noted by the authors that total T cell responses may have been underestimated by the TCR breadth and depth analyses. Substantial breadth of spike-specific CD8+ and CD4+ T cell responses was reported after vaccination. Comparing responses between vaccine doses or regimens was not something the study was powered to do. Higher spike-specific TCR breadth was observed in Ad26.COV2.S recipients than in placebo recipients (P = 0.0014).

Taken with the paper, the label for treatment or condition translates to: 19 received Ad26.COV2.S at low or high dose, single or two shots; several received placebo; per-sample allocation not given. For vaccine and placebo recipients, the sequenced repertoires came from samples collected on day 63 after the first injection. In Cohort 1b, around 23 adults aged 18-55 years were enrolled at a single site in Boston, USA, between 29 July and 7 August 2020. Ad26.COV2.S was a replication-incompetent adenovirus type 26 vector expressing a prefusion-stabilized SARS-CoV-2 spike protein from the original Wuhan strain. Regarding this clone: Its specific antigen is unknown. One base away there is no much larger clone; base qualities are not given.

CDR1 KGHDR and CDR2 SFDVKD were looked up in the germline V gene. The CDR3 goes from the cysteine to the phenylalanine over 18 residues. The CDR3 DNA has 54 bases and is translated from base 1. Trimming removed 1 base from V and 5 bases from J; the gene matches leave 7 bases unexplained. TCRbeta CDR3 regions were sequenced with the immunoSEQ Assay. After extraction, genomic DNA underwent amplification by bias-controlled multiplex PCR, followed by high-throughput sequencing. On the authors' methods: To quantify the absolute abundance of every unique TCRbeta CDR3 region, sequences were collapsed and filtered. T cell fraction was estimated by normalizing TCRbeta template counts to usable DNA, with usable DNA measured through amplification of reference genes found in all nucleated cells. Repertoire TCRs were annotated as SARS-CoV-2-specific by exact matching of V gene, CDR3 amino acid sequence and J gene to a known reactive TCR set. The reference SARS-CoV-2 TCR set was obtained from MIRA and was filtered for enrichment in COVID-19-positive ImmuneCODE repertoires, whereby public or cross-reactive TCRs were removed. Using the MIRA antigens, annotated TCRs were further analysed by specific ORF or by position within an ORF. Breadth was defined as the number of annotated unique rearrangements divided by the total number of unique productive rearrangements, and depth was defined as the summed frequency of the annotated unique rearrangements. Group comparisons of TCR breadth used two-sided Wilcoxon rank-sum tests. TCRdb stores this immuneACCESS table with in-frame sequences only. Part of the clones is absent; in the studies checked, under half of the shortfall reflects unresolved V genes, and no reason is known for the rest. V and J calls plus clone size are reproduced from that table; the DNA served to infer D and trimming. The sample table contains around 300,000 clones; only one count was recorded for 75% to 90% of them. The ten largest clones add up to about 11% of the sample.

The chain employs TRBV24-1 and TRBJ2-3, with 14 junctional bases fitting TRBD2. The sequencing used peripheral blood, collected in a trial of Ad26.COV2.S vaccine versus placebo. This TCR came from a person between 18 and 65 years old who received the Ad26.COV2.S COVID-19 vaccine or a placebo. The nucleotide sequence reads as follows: TGTGCCACCAGTGATTTAGGGACTAGCGGGGGCTTAGGAGATACGCAGTATTTT. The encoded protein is CATSDLGTSGGLGDTQYF.